This T cell receptor beta chain was recovered during a study of blood T cell repertoires in COVID-19. TCRdb's table, derived via immunoSEQ multiplex PCR, lists solely in-frame clones and lacks some. The sample consists of some 300,000 clones, around 87% of them appearing once. The trim removed 5 bases at V and 5 bases at J, leaving 14 bases unmatched. The germline CDR1 and CDR2 sequences are LNHDA and SQIVND (reference sequence). This CDR3 spans 17 amino acids. The chain employs TRBV19 and TRBJ1-5, with 8 bases fitting TRBD1. Sequenced material: peripheral blood. The source is a middle-aged woman with COVID-19, enrolled during active disease. The CDR3, as DNA: TGTGCCAGTAGTCCCTTTATCGCTACACAGGGGGATCAGCCCCAGCATTTT. It is translated as CASSPFIATQGDQPQHF.